Each of the 21 T cell receptor beta chains below was sequenced from the same sample in a study of blood T cell repertoires in COVID-19. The method was immunoSEQ multiplex PCR; TCRdb's version includes in-frame clones alone and lacks a portion of them. The profile shows 430,000 or so clones, around nine tenths of them singletons. The sequencing input was PBMCs or T cells enriched from blood (not recorded which). Receptors were obtained from a woman between 18 and 29 years old who had been exposed to COVID-19.

The V and J genes are TRBV7-2 and TRBJ1-2, with 7 bases matching TRBD1. The trim removed 5 bases at V and 4 bases at J, leaving 16 bases unmatched. Germline loops: CDR1 SGHTA, CDR2 FQGNSA. This CDR3 region has 17 residues. In DNA form, the CDR3 reads TGTGCCAGCAGCCGCCGGACAGGAAGCCCCAGCGGCTATGGCTACACCTTC. It yields the protein CASSRRTGSPSGYGYTF.

V is TRBV4-1 and J is TRBJ2-7; 9 bases align to TRBD2. From germline, CDR1 is MGHRA and CDR2 YSYEKL. The length of the CDR3 is 21 residues. The V gene end was trimmed by 2 bases and the J gene end by 0 bases; junction bases not matched to a gene: 20. CDR3: CASSQPPVPTIGLANSYEQYF. CDR3 nucleotide sequence: TGCGCCAGCAGCCAACCGCCAGTCCCGACCATTGGACTAGCGAACTCCTACGAGCAGTACTTC.

This chain joins TRBV3-1 (or the pseudogene TRBV3-2) and TRBJ2-3, with 8 positions matching TRBD2. Germline V lookup: CDR1 LGHDT, CDR2 YNNKEL (reference sequence). The CDR3 consists of 16 residues. With 8 bases clipped from V and 1 base from J, the junction kept 11 bases outside the gene matches. Here the CDR3 reads CASGPRAGAGTDTQYF. The CDR3 region has the DNA TGTGCCAGCGGGCCCCGAGCGGGAGCAGGCACAGATACGCAGTATTTT.

The chain is built from TRBV6-5 and TRBJ1-2; TRBD1 matches 7 bases. Germline assignment: CDR1 MNHEY and CDR2 SVGAGI. Trimming cost V 7 bases and J 2 bases; bases outside gene matches: 10. The CDR3 is 15 amino acids. The CDR3 DNA sequence: TGTGCCAGCACCCGGGAGGGGGCCGTAAACTATGGCTACACCTTC. Amino acid sequence: CASTREGAVNYGYTF.

The chain joins TRBV11-3 to TRBJ1-1; a weak D match, TRBD1 (5 bases). V shed 5 bases and J shed 6 bases, with 16 bases lying between them. CDR1 is SGHNT and CDR2 is YENEEA in the germline V gene. CDR3 length equals 14 residues. The CDR3 DNA follows: TGTGCCAGCAGCATCCACGGGGGGAGCGCTGAAGCTTTCTTT. Protein: CASSIHGGSAEAFF.

The chain uses TRBV19 and TRBJ2-2, with 7 positions matching TRBD2. CDR1 is LNHDA and CDR2 is SQIVND in the germline V gene (reference sequence). V was clipped by 2 bases and J by 0 bases; unmatched bases: 3. This CDR3 comprises 16 residues. The CDR3 region has the DNA TGTGCCAGTAGTATACGGGACTATCCGAACACCGGGGAGCTGTTTTTT. This encodes CASSIRDYPNTGELFF.

The V gene is TRBV4-2, the J gene TRBJ2-1, with 7 bases aligning to TRBD2. The CDR3 is 16 residues long. CDR1 LGHNA and CDR2 YNFKEQ come from the germline V gene. V was pared by 1 base and J by 4 bases, with 7 bases of the junction left unmatched. The CDR3 DNA follows: TGTGCCAGCAGCCAAGGGGTGGCTAGCGGATACAATGAGCAGTTCTTC. This codes for CASSQGVASGYNEQFF.

Written as DNA, the CDR3 is TGTGCCAGCAGTTTGGTCGGCTCCTACAATGAGCAGTTCTTC. It is translated as CASSLVGSYNEQFF. The V and J genes are TRBV28 and TRBJ2-1; D unresolved. Germline loops: CDR1 MDHEN, CDR2 SYDVKM. Trimming cost V 3 bases and J 0 bases, with 6 bases left between them. This CDR3 contains 14 residues. Filled out from reference TRBV28 and TRBJ2-1, the complete variable domain reads DVKVTQSSRYLVKRTGEKVFLECVQDMDHENMFWYRQDPGLGLRLIYFSYDVKMKEKGDIPEGYSVSREKKERFSLILESASTNQTSMYLCASSLVGSYNEQFFGPGTRLTVL.

The chain carries TRBV25-1 and TRBJ2-5; 9 bases align to TRBD1. The germline V gene has CDR1 MGHDK and CDR2 SYGVNS. Unmatched junction bases numbered 8, after V lost 6 bases and J lost 6 bases. The CDR3 runs 14 residues. The CDR3 bases are TGTGCCAGCAGGGGGACAGGGCTGTTTCAGACCCAGTACTTC. Its translation is CASRGTGLFQTQYF.

In its sample, this clone was seen a few times. The chain has TRBV9 and TRBJ2-2; no clear D. Trimming left V 4 bases short and J 4 bases short, with 8 bases between. Germline values: CDR1 SGDLS, CDR2 YYNGEE. This CDR3 comprises 13 residues. In DNA form, the CDR3 reads TGTGCCAGCAGCTACCAGGTCACCGGGGAGCTGTTTTTT. Translated: CASSYQVTGELFF.

The rearrangement links TRBV11-2 to TRBJ2-1; perhaps TRBD2 as D (6 bases). Germline V gives CDR1 SGHAT, CDR2 FQNNGV. There are 16 residues in the CDR3. V was pared by 4 bases and J by 0 bases, with 13 bases between. The CDR3 sequence: CASSSYAGSSYNEQFF. As DNA, the CDR3 is TGTGCCAGCAGCTCCTACGCGGGAAGCTCCTACAATGAGCAGTTCTTC.

This chain uses TRBV7-6 with TRBJ2-1; 12 nucleotides align to TRBD2. J was trimmed by 5 bases and V by 5 bases; bases with no gene match: 13. The germline V gene encodes CDR1 SGHVS and CDR2 FNYEAQ. This CDR3 is 18 amino acids long. The CDR3 loop is CASSPHRLAGGPDNEQFF. CDR3 bases: TGTGCCAGCAGCCCTCACCGTCTAGCGGGGGGGCCCGACAATGAGCAGTTCTTC.

The chain links TRBV5-1 to TRBJ2-7, with D tentatively TRBD2 (6 bases). Germline assignment: CDR1 SGHRS and CDR2 YFSETQ. Trimming shortened V by 5 bases and J by 3 bases, and 15 bases separated the two germline ends. This CDR3 comprises 14 residues. CDR3 in DNA: TGCGCCAGCAGAGATACCCGGGGAGGCTACGAGCAGTACTTC. Its translation is CASRDTRGGYEQYF.

The rearrangement links TRBV7-2 to TRBJ2-1; 7 nucleotides align to TRBD2. Germline loops: CDR1 SGHTA, CDR2 FQGNSA. This CDR3 has 13 amino acids. With V trimmed by 5 bases and J by 7 bases, 5 bases remained unmatched. Written as DNA, the CDR3 is TGTGCCAGCAGCGAGGGGCGGGAGAATGAGCAGTTCTTC. Translated, it gives CASSEGRENEQFF.

There are a few counts of this clone. The rearrangement joins TRBV28 to TRBJ1-4; 7 nucleotides match TRBD1. This CDR3 is 13 amino acids long. J lost 8 bases, V lost 6 bases, and 6 bases had no gene match. CDR1 and CDR2 (germline): MDHEN, SYDVKM. The CDR3 coding sequence is TGTGCCAGCAGCACGACAGGGCCGGAAAAACTGTTTTTT. It is translated as CASSTTGPEKLFF.

V usage is TRBV18 and J usage is TRBJ1-1; TRBD1 aligns across 8 bases. The germline CDR1 and CDR2 sequences are KGHSH and LQKENI. V was clipped by 6 bases and J by 3 bases; unmatched bases: 9. CDR3 length: 15 residues. The CDR3 DNA is TGTGCCAGCTCGTCCCCCCAGGGGGCTTACACTGAAGCTTTCTTT. Translated, it gives CASSSPQGAYTEAFF.

The rearrangement links TRBV2 to TRBJ2-4; D is ambiguous. The CDR3 runs 21 residues. Germline V CDR1 and CDR2: SNHLY, FYNNEI. The V end was cut by 3 bases, the J end by 0 bases, with 27 bases between. The CDR3 spells CASSDVTHRVSSLLAKNIQYF. CDR3 in DNA: TGTGCCAGCAGTGATGTCACCCATCGGGTCTCTTCGTTACTAGCCAAAAACATTCAGTACTTC.

The rearrangement links TRBV7-2 to TRBJ2-5, with 8 bases fitting TRBD1. This CDR3 is built from 16 residues. Germline CDR1 SGHTA, CDR2 FQGNSA. Trimming took 4 bases from V and 1 from J; bases not matched to a gene: 8. The CDR3 nucleotides are TGTGCCAGCAGCTCAGGGGGGACAGGACTCCAAGAGACCCAGTACTTC. Its translation is CASSSGGTGLQETQYF.

The rearrangement joins TRBV7-8 to TRBJ1-2; TRBD1 aligns across 11 bases. Losses at the gene ends were 1 base for V and 3 bases for J; bases not matched to a gene: 4. CDR1 is SGHVS, CDR2 FQNEAQ, per germline. The CDR3 consists of 16 residues. CDR3 nucleotides: TGTGCCAGCAGCTTAGAGAGGGACAGGGGGTACTATGGCTACACCTTC. This codes for CASSLERDRGYYGYTF.

The gene calls are TRBV2 and TRBJ1-4; weak D call: TRBD1 (5 bases). V was clipped by 6 bases and J by 2 bases, with 10 bases between them. There are 14 residues in the CDR3. The germline CDR1 and CDR2 sequences are SNHLY and FYNNEI. CDR3 DNA: TGTGCCAGCAGGGCAGGGTCCACTAATGAAAAACTGTTTTTT. This translates into CASRAGSTNEKLFF.

On this clone: The identical CDR3 is also encoded by other nucleotide sequences in the sample. The chain uses TRBV7-2 and TRBJ1-2; 9 bases are a match to TRBD1. CDR1 and CDR2 from the germline V gene are SGHTA and FQGNSA. The CDR3 contains 15 residues. The ends lost 1 base at V and 4 bases at J; junction bases unmatched: 4. The CDR3 DNA reads as TGTGCCAGCAGCTTAGGAGACAGGGGGGGCTATGGCTACACCTTC. It is translated as CASSLGDRGGYGYTF.